Sequencing of this T cell receptor beta chain was carried out in a study of T cell responses to AZD1222 COVID-19 vaccine. Generated by immunoSEQ multiplex PCR, the TCRdb table keeps only in-frame clones and is missing some. The sample has 200,000 to 250,000 clones; around 94% are singletons. The CDR3 is 15 amino acids. CDR1 is SEHNR and CDR2 is FQNEAQ in the germline V gene (reference sequence). The junction had 5 bases not matched to a gene; V was cut back by 6 bases and J by 6 bases. Sequenced here: peripheral blood, sampled 28 days after the second dose of the MenACWY control vaccine. This chain connects TRBV7-9 to TRBJ2-1; 13 bases match TRBD2. This TCR was sampled from an adult who received the MenACWY meningococcal vaccine as a control. CDR3 nucleotide sequence: TGTGCCAGCAGTTTGACTAGCGGGGGGCGCAATGAGCAGTTCTTC. Its protein is CASSLTSGGRNEQFF.